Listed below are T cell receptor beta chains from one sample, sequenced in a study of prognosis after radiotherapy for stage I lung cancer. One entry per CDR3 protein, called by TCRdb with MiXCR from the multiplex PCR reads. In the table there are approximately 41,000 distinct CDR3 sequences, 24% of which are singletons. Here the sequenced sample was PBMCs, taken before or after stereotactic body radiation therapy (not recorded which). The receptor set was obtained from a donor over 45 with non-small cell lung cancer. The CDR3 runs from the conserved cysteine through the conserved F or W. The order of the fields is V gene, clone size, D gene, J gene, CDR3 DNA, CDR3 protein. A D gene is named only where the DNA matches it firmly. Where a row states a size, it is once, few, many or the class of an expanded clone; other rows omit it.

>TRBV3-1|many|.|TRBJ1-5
TGTGCCAGCAGCCAAGGGGATGGGCCCCAGCATTTT
CASSQGDGPQHF
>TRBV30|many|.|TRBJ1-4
TGTGCCTGTACAACAGGGTCCGATGAAAAACTGTTTTTT
CACTTGSDEKLFF
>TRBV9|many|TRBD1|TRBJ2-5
TGTGCCAGCAGCGACAAATTGACAGGGGAGGAGACCCAGTACTTC
CASSDKLTGEETQYF
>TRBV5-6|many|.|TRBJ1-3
TGTGCCAGCAGGTTGAGTGTAATGGCTGGAAACACCATATATTTT
CASRLSVMAGNTIYF
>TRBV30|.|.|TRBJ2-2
TGTGCCTGGAGGTTCCGGGACATGGATTCCGGGGAGCTGCTTTTT
CAWRFRDMDSGELLF
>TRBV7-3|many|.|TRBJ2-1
TGTGCCAGCAGCTCCTTTTCGACTGACAGGCACAATGAGCAGTTCTTC
CASSSFSTDRHNEQFF
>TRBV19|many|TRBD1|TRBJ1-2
TGTGCCAGTAAAGGTCCCACAGGGGGCAACTATGGCTACACCTTC
CASKGPTGGNYGYTF
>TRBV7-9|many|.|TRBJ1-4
TGTGCCAGCAGCTTTTCGCGGGCAGCTAATGAAAAACTGTTTTTT
CASSFSRAANEKLFF
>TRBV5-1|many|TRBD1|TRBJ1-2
TGCGCCAGCACCCAAGGGGGCAACTATGGCTACACCTTC
CASTQGGNYGYTF
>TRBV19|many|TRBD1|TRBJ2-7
TGTGCCAGTAGTACCGGGACAGTCTCCTACGAGCAGTACTTC
CASSTGTVSYEQYF
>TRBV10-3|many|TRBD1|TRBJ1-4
TGTGCCATCAGTGATGACAGGGGCCTCAATGAAAAACTGTTTTTT
CAISDDRGLNEKLFF
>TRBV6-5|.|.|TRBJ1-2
TGTGCCAGCAGTTACTCATTTGGGGATGGCTACACCTTC
CASSYSFGDGYTF
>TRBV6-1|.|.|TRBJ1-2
TGTGCCTTCAGTGACGGGTCGAGACAAGGCTACACCTTC
CAFSDGSRQGYTF
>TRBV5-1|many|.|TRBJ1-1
TGCGCCAGCAGCTTGGGCCCAGGGGACACTGAAGCTTTCTTT
CASSLGPGDTEAFF
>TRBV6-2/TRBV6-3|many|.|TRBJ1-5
TGTGCCAGCACCGGAGGTCCTCAGCCCCAGCATTTT
CASTGGPQPQHF
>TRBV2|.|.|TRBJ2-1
TGTGCCAGCACCCGAGGGATCGGCGCCTACAATGATCAGTTCTTC
CASTRGIGAYNDQFF
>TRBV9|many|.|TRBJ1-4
TGTGCCAGCAGCGTAGGAGGCGGCGGAAAACTGTTTTTT
CASSVGGGGKLFF
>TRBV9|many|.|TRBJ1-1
TGTGCCAGCAGCCCCGGGGGGGCGCGGACTGAAGCTTTCTTT
CASSPGGARTEAFF
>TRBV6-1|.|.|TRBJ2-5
TGTGCCAGCAGGGGAGGAGGGGAAGGAGAGACCCAGTACTTC
CASRGGGEGETQYF
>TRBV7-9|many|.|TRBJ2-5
TGTGCCACCCCTTGGGGGGACCAAGAGACCCAGTACTTC
CATPWGDQETQYF
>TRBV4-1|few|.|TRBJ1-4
TGCGCCAGCAGCCAAGAGGGACGGGGGGCCGCAACTAATGAAAAACTGTTTTTT
CASSQEGRGAATNEKLFF
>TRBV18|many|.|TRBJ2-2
TGTGCCAGCTCACCACCAATGAAGACCGGGGAGCTGTTTTTT
CASSPPMKTGELFF
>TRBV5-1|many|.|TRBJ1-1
TGCGCCAGCAGCTCAACGAGCCTTGGGATGGGCCGCGGCACTGAAGCTTTCTTT
CASSSTSLGMGRGTEAFF
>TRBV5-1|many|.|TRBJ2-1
TGCGCCAGCAGCTTGGGTTGGGAGCAGTTCTTC
CASSLGWEQFF
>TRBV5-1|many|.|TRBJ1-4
TGCGCCAGCAGAGAGGGTCCTGGTGAAAAACTGTTTTTT
CASREGPGEKLFF
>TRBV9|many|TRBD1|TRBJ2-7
TGTGCCAGCAGCCCCGACAGGGGGAACGACGAGCAGTACTTC
CASSPDRGNDEQYF
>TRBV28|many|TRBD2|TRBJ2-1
TGTGCCAGCAGTCTAACGGGGGGAGCGGGAGTCCAAGCGGGGTTCTTC
CASSLTGGAGVQAGFF
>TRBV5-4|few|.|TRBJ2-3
TGTGCCAGCAGCTTGGAAGAGTACGGCACAGATACGCAGTATTTT
CASSLEEYGTDTQYF
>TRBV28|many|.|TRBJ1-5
TGTGCCAGCAGTTTTGGGGGAAGCAATCAGCCCCAGCATTTT
CASSFGGSNQPQHF
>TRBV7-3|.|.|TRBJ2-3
TGTGCCAGCAGCTTAATGCCAGGAGATACGCAGTATTTT
CASSLMPGDTQYF
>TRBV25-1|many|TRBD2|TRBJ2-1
TGTGCCAGCAGTGTTCACGGACTAGCGACCTACAATGAGCAGTTCTTC
CASSVHGLATYNEQFF
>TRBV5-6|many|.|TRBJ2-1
TGTGCCAGCAGCTTCCCGAGTTCGGGCAATGAGCAGTTCTTC
CASSFPSSGNEQFF
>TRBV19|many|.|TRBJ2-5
TGTGCCAGTAGTCAAGAGACCCAGTACTTC
CASSQETQYF
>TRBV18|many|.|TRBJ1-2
TGTGCCAGCTCACCAGCTTCAGACACGGGCTATGGCTACACCTTC
CASSPASDTGYGYTF
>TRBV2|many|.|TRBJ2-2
TGTGCCAGCAGTGAAGGGGGCGCCGGGACCGGGGAGCTGTTTTTT
CASSEGGAGTGELFF
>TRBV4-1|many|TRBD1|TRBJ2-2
TGCGCCAGCAGCCAAGAGGAGGGACAGGGGAACACCGGGGAGCTGTTTTTT
CASSQEEGQGNTGELFF
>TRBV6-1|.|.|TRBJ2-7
TGTGCCAGCAGCCCGTACAGCTCCTACGAGCAGTACTTC
CASSPYSSYEQYF
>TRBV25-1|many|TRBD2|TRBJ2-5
TGTGCCAGCAGGACTAGCGGGGGCCTGGAGACCCAGTACTTC
CASRTSGGLETQYF
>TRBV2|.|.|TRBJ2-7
TGTGCCAGCAAGCCCTCTGGGGCCTCCTACGAGCAGTACTTC
CASKPSGASYEQYF
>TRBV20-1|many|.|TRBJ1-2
TGCAGTGCTTACAGGGCGGGCATTGGTGGCTACACCTTC
CSAYRAGIGGYTF
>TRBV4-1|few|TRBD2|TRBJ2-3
TGCGCCAGCAGCCAAGAAGCGGGGGCGGGCTCAGATACGCAGTATTTT
CASSQEAGAGSDTQYF
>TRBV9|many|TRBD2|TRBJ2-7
TGTGCCAGCAGCCGGCTAGCGGGAGGTTCCTACGAGCAGTACTTC
CASSRLAGGSYEQYF